This T cell receptor beta chain was recovered during a study of monozygotic twins with inflammatory bowel disease. Whole-study results and caveats: Twin pairs that were concordant did not differ from discordant pairs in repertoire similarity, possibly from limited power. Immunosuppressive treatments differing between patients may have added repertoire variability. Patients with IBD had less TCRbeta diversity (inverse Simpson) than their healthy co-twins.

Details on this clonotype: Its antigen is still unknown.

Each UMI harboured a 6-nucleotide sample barcode and was appended via template switching. TCRdb re-called the 5' RACE reads, yielding one record per CDR3 amino acid sequence without DNA. This repertoire comprises some 100,000 distinct CDR3 sequences; its ten largest clones make up roughly an eighth. Germline CDR1 and CDR2: SNHLY and FYNNEI. The CDR3 has 13 residues. Source material: blood. The chain uses TRBV2 and TRBJ1-1; TCRdb proposes TRBD1, but this gene call is untestable without DNA. The source is a human donor with ulcerative colitis or Crohn's disease, or a healthy co-twin of an affected twin (not recorded which). The CDR3 loop reads CASSAGGATEAFF.